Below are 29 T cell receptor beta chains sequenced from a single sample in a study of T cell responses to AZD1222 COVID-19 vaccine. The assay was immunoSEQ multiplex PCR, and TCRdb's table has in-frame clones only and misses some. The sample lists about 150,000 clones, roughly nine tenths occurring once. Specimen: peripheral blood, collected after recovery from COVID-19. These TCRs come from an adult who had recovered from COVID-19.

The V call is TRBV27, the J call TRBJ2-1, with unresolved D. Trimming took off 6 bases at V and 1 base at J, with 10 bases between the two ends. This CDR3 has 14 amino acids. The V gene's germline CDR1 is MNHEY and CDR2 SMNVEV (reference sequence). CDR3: CASRIDGSYNEQFF. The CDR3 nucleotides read TGTGCCAGCAGGATCGACGGGTCCTACAATGAGCAGTTCTTC.

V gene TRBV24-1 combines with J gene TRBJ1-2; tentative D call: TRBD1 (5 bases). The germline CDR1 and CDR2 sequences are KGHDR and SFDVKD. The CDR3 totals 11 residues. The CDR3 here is CAPGQGYGYTF. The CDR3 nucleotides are TGTGCACCGGGGCAGGGTTATGGCTACACCTTC.

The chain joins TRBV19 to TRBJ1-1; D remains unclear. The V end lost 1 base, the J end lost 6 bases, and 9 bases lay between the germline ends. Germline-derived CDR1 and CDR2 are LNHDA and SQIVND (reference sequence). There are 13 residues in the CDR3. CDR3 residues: CASSIGADAEAFF. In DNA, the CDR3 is TGTGCCAGTAGTATAGGAGCTGACGCTGAAGCTTTCTTT.

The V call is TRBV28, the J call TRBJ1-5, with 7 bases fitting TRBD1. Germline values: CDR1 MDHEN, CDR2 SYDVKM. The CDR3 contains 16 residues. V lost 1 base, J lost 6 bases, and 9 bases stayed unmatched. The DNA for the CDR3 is TGTGCCAGCAGTTTATCCCCAGGGGGAAGGGGTCAGCCCCAGCATTTT. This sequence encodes CASSLSPGGRGQPQHF.

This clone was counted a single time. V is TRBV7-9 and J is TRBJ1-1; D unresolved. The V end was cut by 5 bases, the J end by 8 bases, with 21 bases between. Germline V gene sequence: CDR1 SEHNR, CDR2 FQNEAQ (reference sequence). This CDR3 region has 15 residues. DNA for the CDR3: TGTGCCAGCAGCCACTTCCTTCGGTTCCCTGGCGAAGCTTTCTTT. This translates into CASSHFLRFPGEAFF.

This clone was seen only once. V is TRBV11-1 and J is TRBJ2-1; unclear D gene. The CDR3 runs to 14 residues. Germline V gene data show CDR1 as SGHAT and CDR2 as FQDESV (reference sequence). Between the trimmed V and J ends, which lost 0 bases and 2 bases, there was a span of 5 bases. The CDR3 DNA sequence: TGTGCCAGCAGCTTAGCCGGCACCTACAATGAGCAGTTCTTC. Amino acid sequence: CASSLAGTYNEQFF.

CDR3 bases: TGTGCCAGTAGTTTTGGGCGGGGGCTGGGGCCCCAGCATTTT. Translated, it gives CASSFGRGLGPQHF. The chain has TRBV19 and TRBJ1-5; perhaps TRBD1 as D (6 bases). V was shortened by 5 bases and J by 9 bases, with 17 bases between the two germline ends. CDR1 is LNHDA, CDR2 SQIVND, per germline (reference sequence). The CDR3 runs to 14 residues.

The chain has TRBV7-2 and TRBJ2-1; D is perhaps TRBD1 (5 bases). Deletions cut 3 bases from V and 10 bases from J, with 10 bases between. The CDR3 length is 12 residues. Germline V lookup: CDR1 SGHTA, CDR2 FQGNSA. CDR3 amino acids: CASSFDRREQFF. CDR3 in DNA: TGTGCCAGCAGCTTTGACAGACGCGAGCAGTTCTTC.

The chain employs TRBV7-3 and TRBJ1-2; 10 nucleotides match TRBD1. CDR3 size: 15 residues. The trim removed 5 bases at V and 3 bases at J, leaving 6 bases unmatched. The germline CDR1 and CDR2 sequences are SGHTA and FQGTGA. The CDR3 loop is CASSPGQGEDYGYTF. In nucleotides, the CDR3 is TGTGCCAGCAGCCCAGGACAGGGGGAGGACTATGGCTACACCTTC.

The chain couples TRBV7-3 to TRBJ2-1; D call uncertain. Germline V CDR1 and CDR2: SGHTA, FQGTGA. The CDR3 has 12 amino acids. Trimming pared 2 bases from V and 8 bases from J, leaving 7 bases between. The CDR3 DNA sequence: TGTGCCAGCAGCTTATTTGGGGATGAGCAGTTCTTC. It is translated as CASSLFGDEQFF.

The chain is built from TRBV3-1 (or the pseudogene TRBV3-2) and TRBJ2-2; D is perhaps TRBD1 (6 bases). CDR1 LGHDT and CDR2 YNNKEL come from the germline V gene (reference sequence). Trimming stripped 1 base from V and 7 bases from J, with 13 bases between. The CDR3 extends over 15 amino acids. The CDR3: CASSQGTALGGELFF. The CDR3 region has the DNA TGTGCCAGCAGCCAAGGGACAGCCCTCGGCGGGGAGCTGTTTTTT.

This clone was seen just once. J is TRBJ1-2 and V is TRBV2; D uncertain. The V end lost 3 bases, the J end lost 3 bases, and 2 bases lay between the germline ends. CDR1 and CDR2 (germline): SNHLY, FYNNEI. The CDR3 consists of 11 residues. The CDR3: CASSDDYGYTF. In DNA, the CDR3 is TGTGCCAGCAGTGATGACTATGGCTACACCTTC.

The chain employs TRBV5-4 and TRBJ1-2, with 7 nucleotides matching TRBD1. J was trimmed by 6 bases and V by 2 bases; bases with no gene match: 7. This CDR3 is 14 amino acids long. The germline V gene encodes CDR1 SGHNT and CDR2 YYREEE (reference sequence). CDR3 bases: TGTGCCAGCAGCTTAAGGGGGCCCGTCGATGGCTACACCTTC. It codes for CASSLRGPVDGYTF.

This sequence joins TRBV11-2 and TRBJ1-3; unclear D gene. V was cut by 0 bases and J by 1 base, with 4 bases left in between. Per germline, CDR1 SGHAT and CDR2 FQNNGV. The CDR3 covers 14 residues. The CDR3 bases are TGTGCCAGCAGCTTAGACTGGTCTGGAAACACCATATATTTT. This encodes CASSLDWSGNTIYF.

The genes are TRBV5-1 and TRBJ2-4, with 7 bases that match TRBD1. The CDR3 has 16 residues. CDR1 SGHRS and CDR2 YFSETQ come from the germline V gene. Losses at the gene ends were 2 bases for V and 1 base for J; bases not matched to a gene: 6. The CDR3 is CASSFTGAGAKNIQYF. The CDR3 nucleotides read TGCGCCAGCAGCTTTACAGGGGCCGGGGCCAAAAACATTCAGTACTTC.

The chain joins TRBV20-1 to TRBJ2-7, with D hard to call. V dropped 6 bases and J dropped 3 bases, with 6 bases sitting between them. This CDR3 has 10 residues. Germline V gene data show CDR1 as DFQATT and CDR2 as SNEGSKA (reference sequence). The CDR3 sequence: CSAYSYEQYF. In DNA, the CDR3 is TGCAGTGCCTACAGCTACGAGCAGTACTTC.

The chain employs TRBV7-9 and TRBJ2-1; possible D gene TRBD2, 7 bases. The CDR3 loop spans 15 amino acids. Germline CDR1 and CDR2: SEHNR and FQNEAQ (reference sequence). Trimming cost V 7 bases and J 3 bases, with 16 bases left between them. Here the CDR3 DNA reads TGTGCCAGCAAAGGGGGAGGGCCTGGCTACAATGAGCAGTTCTTC. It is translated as CASKGGGPGYNEQFF.

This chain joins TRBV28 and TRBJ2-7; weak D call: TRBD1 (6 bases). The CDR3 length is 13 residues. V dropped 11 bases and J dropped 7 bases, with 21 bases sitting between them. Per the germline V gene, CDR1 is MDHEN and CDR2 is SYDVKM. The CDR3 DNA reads TGTGCCGGCGCAACAGGGAAAGATCGGGAGCAGTACTTC. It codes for CAGATGKDREQYF.

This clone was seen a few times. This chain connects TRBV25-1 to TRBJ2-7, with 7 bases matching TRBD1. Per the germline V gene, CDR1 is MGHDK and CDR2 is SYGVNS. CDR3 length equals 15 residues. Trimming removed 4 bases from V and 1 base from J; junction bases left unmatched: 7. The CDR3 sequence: CASSAANRGSYEQYF. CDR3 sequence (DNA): TGTGCCAGCAGTGCAGCTAACAGGGGATCCTACGAGCAGTACTTC.

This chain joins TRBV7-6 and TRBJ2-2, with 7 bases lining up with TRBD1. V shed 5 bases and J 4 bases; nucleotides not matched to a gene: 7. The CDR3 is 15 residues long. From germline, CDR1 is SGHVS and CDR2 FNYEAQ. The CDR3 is CASSGLRGRTGELFF. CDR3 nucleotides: TGTGCCAGCAGCGGTTTGAGGGGGCGCACCGGGGAGCTGTTTTTT.

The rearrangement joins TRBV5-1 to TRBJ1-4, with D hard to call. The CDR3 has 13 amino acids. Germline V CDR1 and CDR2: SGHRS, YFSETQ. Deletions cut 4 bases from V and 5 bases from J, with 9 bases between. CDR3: CASSVDGNEKLFF. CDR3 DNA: TGCGCCAGCAGCGTGGACGGAAATGAAAAACTGTTTTTT.

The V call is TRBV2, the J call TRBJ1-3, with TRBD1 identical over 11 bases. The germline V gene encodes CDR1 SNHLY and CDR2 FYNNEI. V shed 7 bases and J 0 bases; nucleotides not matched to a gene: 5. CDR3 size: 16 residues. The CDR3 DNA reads TGTGCCAGCACCCCGGGGACAGGGGGCTCTGGAAACACCATATATTTT. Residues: CASTPGTGGSGNTIYF.

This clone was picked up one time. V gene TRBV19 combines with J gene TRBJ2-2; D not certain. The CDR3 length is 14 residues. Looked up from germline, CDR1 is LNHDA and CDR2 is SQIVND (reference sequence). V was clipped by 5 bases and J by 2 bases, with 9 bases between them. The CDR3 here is CASSANFNTGELFF. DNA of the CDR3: TGTGCCAGTAGTGCGAACTTTAACACCGGGGAGCTGTTTTTT.

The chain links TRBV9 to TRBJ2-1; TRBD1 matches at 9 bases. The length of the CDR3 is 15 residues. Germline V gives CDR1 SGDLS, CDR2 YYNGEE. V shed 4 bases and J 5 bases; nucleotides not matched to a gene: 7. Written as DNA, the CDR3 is TGTGCCAGCAGCACTAACAGGGGGCGCAACAATGAGCAGTTCTTC. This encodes CASSTNRGRNNEQFF.

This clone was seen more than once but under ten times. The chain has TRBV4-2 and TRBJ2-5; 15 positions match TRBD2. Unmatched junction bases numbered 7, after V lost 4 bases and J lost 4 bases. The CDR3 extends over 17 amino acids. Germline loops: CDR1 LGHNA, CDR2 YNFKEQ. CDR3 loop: CASSPGTSGRRGETQYF. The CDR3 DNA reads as TGTGCCAGCAGCCCCGGGACTAGCGGGAGGAGGGGAGAGACCCAGTACTTC.

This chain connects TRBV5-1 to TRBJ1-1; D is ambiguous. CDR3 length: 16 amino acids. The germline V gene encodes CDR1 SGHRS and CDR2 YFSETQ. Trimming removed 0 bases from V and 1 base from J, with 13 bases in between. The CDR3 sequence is CASSLGSTAENTEAFF. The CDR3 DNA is TGCGCCAGCAGCTTGGGGTCGACGGCCGAGAACACTGAAGCTTTCTTT.

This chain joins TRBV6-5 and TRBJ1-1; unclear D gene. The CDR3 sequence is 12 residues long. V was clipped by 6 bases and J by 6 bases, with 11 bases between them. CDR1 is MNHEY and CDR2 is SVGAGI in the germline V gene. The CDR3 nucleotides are TGTGCCAGCAGGGGCGGACGGTCTGAAGCTTTCTTT. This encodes CASRGGRSEAFF.

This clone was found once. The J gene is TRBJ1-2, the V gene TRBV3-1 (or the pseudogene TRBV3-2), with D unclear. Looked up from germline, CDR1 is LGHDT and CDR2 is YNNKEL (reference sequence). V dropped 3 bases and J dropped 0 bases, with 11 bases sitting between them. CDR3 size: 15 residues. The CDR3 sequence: CASSQLSGTNYGYTF. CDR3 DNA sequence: TGTGCCAGCAGCCAGCTATCGGGAACTAACTATGGCTACACCTTC.

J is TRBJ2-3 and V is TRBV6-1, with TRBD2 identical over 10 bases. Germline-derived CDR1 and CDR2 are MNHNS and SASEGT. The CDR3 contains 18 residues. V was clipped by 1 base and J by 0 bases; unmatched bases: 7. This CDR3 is CASSEGSSGGYSTDTQYF. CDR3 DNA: TGTGCCAGCAGTGAAGGGAGTAGCGGGGGGTATAGCACAGATACGCAGTATTTT.